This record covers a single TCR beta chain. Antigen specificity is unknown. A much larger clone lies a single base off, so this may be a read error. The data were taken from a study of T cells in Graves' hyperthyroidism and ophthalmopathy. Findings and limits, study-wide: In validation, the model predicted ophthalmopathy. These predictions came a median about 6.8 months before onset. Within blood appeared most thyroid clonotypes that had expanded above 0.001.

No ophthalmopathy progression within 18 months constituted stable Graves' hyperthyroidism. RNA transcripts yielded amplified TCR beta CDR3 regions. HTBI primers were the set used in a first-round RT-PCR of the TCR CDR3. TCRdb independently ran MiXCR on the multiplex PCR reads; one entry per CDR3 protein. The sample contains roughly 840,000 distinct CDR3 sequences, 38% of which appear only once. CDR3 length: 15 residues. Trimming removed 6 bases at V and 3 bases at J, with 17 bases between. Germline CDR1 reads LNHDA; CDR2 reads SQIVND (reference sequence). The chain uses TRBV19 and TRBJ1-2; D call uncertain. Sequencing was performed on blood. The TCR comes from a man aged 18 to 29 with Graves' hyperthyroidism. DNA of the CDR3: TGTGCCAGTAGCCTAGGTCAGAAGATCTACTATGGCTACACCTTC. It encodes CASSLGQKIYYGYTF.